Following are 32 T cell receptor beta chains from one sample sequenced in a study of T-cell reconstitution after alpha-beta-depleted transplantation in children (dated by TCRdb to the mid-2010s). Library prep was done by PCR. The sequencing machine was an Illumina HiSeq 2500. Molecular barcoding was employed in the preparation of TCR libraries, with unique molecular identifiers being used to normalize TCRbeta repertoire quantification. The public reads were reprocessed in TCRdb via fastp at Q25 and MiXCR, keeping in-frame beta chains. For every CDR3 protein sequence, its rows merge into one entry that carries the most common genes and DNA. This sample lists approximately 650,000 distinct CDR3 sequences; around 12% were detected once. Roughly 0.84% of the sample comes from the top ten. The sample's treatment or condition, from its label and the paper: allogeneic hematopoietic cell transplantation with graft depleted of TCRalphabeta T cells and CD19 B cells.

Here the sequenced sample was PBMCs, taken before TCRalphabeta/CD19-depleted stem cell transplant. These receptors were obtained from a girl aged 2 to 10 with congenital amegakaryocytic thrombocytopenia, due to receive a stem cell transplant.

This clonotype was found many times. This chain uses TRBV19 with TRBJ1-1; no definite D call. V dropped 0 bases and J dropped 0 bases, with 2 bases sitting between them. The CDR3 spans 13 residues. CDR1 is LNHDA, CDR2 SQIVND, per germline (reference sequence). The DNA of the CDR3 is TGTGCCAGTAGTATAGAGGTGAACACTGAAGCTTTCTTT. It translates to CASSIEVNTEAFF.

There are many counts of this clonotype. The V and J genes are TRBV18 and TRBJ2-5; D is perhaps TRBD2 (5 bases). The CDR3 contains 14 residues. CDR1 is KGHSH, CDR2 LQKENI, per germline. The V gene lost 0 bases and the J gene lost 5 bases, with 10 bases spanning the gap. CDR3 bases: TGTGCCAGCTCACCACCGGGGAGTCGGGAGACCCAGTACTTC. Translated: CASSPPGSRETQYF.

This clonotype was counted ten times or more. CDR3 DNA sequence: TGCAGCGTTGTGGCGCTCGATCTCGTGACGTTCTTC. Its protein is CSVVALDLVTFF. V is TRBV29-1 and J is TRBJ2-1, with unresolved D. V was clipped by 4 bases and J by 15 bases, with 19 bases between them. Germline V gives CDR1 SQVTM, CDR2 ANQGSEA. The length of the CDR3 is 12 residues.

A few counts support this clonotype. V and J are TRBV4-1 and TRBJ2-1, with D possibly matching TRBD2 (5 bases). V gave up 0 bases and J gave up 1 base, with 13 bases separating them. Germline CDR1 MGHRA, CDR2 YSYEKL. The CDR3 spans 17 residues. CDR3: CASSQDPISASYNEQFF. In DNA form, the CDR3 reads TGCGCCAGCAGCCAAGACCCAATTAGCGCATCCTACAATGAGCAGTTCTTC.

Notes on this clonotype: A read error may produce the germline difference seen at one junction end. This chain uses TRBV29-1 with TRBJ2-7; TRBD2 matches 7 bases. The CDR3 extends over 13 amino acids. Germline CDR1 SQVTM, CDR2 ANQGSEA. The CDR3 spells CSVSSGRKREQCF. DNA of the CDR3: TGCAGCGTCTCTAGCGGAAGGAAACGCGAGCAGTGCTTC.

This clonotype occurred a few times. The CDR3 protein is CASNPAGASSYEQYF. CDR3 coding DNA: TGTGCCAGTAATCCCGCCGGGGCGAGCTCCTACGAGCAGTACTTC. The rearrangement links TRBV19 to TRBJ2-7; TRBD1 or TRBD2 may be the D gene (5 bases each). This CDR3 has 15 amino acids. Germline V gene sequence: CDR1 LNHDA, CDR2 SQIVND (reference sequence). Trimming took off 7 bases at V and 0 bases at J, with 16 bases between the two ends. Based on the CDR3 plus reference TRBV19 and TRBJ2-7, the full variable domain is DGGITQSPKYLFRKEGQNVTLSCEQNLNHDAMYWYRQDPGQGLRLIYYSQIVNDFQKGDIAEGYSVSREKKESFPLTVTSAQKNPTAFYLCASNPAGASSYEQYFGPGTRLTVT.

The rearrangement joins TRBV7-7 to TRBJ2-5; no clear D gene. Germline-derived CDR1 and CDR2 are SSHAT and FNYEAQ (reference sequence). Trimming cost V 1 base and J 3 bases, with 9 bases left between them. The CDR3 loop spans 14 amino acids. In DNA, the CDR3 is TGTGCCAGCAGCTTAGTGGGCGTGAAAGAGACCCAGTACTTC. Translation gives CASSLVGVKETQYF.

A remark on this clonotype: This may stem from a read error, because a much larger clone lies one nucleotide away. The chain joins TRBV14 to TRBJ2-1; no clear D. CDR1 is SGHDN, CDR2 FVKESK, per germline. CDR3 length equals 13 residues. DNA of the CDR3: TGTGCCAGCAGCCAAAGTCAGAAGAATGAGCCGTTCTTC. Its protein is CASSQSQKNEPFF.

In its sample, this clonotype was seen many times. V usage is TRBV10-3 and J usage is TRBJ2-3; tentative D call: TRBD2 (5 bases). With 0 bases removed from V and 6 bases from J, the gap between germline ends came to 16 bases. The CDR3 sequence is 16 residues long. Germline CDR1 and CDR2: ENHRY and SYGVKD. The CDR3, as DNA: TGTGCCATCAGTGAGTCACCGGGGTTGGGTGCGGATACGCAGTATTTT. It translates to CAISESPGLGADTQYF.

This clonotype was seen a few times. The J gene is TRBJ2-3, the V gene TRBV12-3 or TRBV12-4, with no clear D. Trimming stripped 5 bases from V and 2 bases from J, with 8 bases between. CDR3 size: 13 residues. In DNA, the CDR3 is TGTGCCAGCAGTCCCGCCCTCACAGATACGCAGTATTTT. Translation gives CASSPALTDTQYF.

The chain combines TRBV19 with TRBJ2-3, with 8 positions matching TRBD1. The CDR3 is made up of 16 amino acids. Unmatched junction bases numbered 9, after V lost 4 bases and J lost 3 bases. Germline CDR1 and CDR2: LNHDA and SQIVND (reference sequence). This CDR3 reads CASSTRQGISTDTQYF. As DNA, the CDR3 is TGTGCCAGTAGTACCCGACAGGGGATAAGTACAGATACGCAGTATTTT. The full variable domain, its missing parts supplied by reference TRBV19 and TRBJ2-3, is DGGITQSPKYLFRKEGQNVTLSCEQNLNHDAMYWYRQDPGQGLRLIYYSQIVNDFQKGDIAEGYSVSREKKESFPLTVTSAQKNPTAFYLCASSTRQGISTDTQYFGPGTRLTVL.

This clonotype occurred many times. The rearrangement links TRBV5-1 to TRBJ2-3; D tentatively fits TRBD1 or TRBD2 (5 bases each). CDR1 is SGHRS, CDR2 YFSETQ, per germline. The CDR3 is 15 amino acids. V lost 4 bases and J 5 bases, leaving 17 bases between the germline ends. The CDR3 DNA is TGCGCCAGCAGCACTTCGTCCGGGGCCCTAGATACGCAGTATTTT. Translation: CASSTSSGALDTQYF.

The table lists this clonotype with a few counts. The chain uses TRBV12-3 or TRBV12-4 and TRBJ2-5, with TRBD2 matching 8 bases. This CDR3 has 19 residues. J lost 3 bases, V lost 2 bases, and 17 bases had no gene match. The CDR3 nucleotides are TGTGCCAGCAGTTTACGCGTAGGTCGGCGGGAGGCAAGAAAAGAGACCCAGTACTTC. It specifies CASSLRVGRREARKETQYF.

The sample holds many counts of this clonotype. The rearrangement uses TRBV27 and TRBJ2-7; 10 nucleotides match TRBD1. The trim removed 2 bases at V and 3 bases at J, leaving 7 bases unmatched. The CDR3 is made up of 16 amino acids. Germline lookup yields CDR1 MNHEY and CDR2 SMNVEV (reference sequence). CDR3 sequence: CASSLVWTGGSYEQYF. Here the CDR3 DNA reads TGTGCCAGCAGTTTAGTTTGGACAGGGGGAAGCTACGAGCAGTACTTC.

This clonotype was recorded a few times. The chain employs TRBV20-1 and TRBJ1-4; TRBD1 matches 8 bases. Looked up from germline, CDR1 is DFQATT and CDR2 is SNEGSKA (reference sequence). J lost 5 bases, V lost 1 base, and 0 bases had no gene match. There are 13 residues in the CDR3. The CDR3 DNA is TGCAGTGCTAGAGGACAGGGGAATGAAAAACTGTTTTTT. Translation: CSARGQGNEKLFF.

The chain combines TRBV7-9 with TRBJ1-2; D gene ambiguous. The CDR3 is 14 residues long. Germline-derived CDR1 and CDR2 are SEHNR and FQNEAQ (reference sequence). Trimming took 3 bases from V and 4 from J, leaving 12 bases between them. The CDR3 protein is CASSFEEMGYGYTF. The CDR3 DNA follows: TGTGCCAGCAGCTTTGAGGAAATGGGCTATGGCTACACCTTC.

The V gene is TRBV5-1, the J gene TRBJ2-5, with D unresolved. This CDR3 comprises 14 residues. V was clipped by 1 base and J by 5 bases, with 12 bases between them. Germline CDR1 is SGHRS and CDR2 is YFSETQ. CDR3 sequence reads: CASSLTLTAETQYF. CDR3 coding DNA: TGCGCCAGCAGCTTGACCCTAACGGCGGAGACCCAGTACTTC. Looking up the rest from reference TRBV5-1 and TRBJ2-5 gives the full variable domain: KAGVTQTPRYLIKTRGQQVTLSCSPISGHRSVSWYQQTPGQGLQFLFEYFSETQRNKGNFPGRFSGRQFSNSRSEMNVSTLELGDSALYLCASSLTLTAETQYFGPGTRLLVL.

This clonotype was observed a handful of times. The gene calls are TRBV18 and TRBJ1-4, with D possibly TRBD1 on 5 matching bases. The CDR3 extends over 17 amino acids. V lost 3 bases and J lost 8, with 22 bases in between. The germline V gene encodes CDR1 KGHSH and CDR2 LQKENI. The CDR3 bases are TGTGCCAGCTCACCCTACACCGGCGGGCAGGGCGACGAAAAACTGTTTTTT. This gives the protein CASSPYTGGQGDEKLFF.

At least ten counts were recorded for this clonotype. This chain uses TRBV20-1 with TRBJ2-7, with D unresolved. The V end lost 3 bases, the J end lost 3 bases, and 12 bases lay between the germline ends. Per germline, CDR1 DFQATT and CDR2 SNEGSKA (reference sequence). The CDR3 length is 13 residues. CDR3 residues: CSASGLASYEQYF. The CDR3 DNA sequence: TGCAGTGCTAGTGGGCTCGCGAGCTACGAGCAGTACTTC.

A note on this clonotype: With a much larger clone just one base away, this may be a read error. The CDR3 is CASSFRGGEEETQCF. The CDR3 DNA reads as TGTGCCAGCAGTTTTCGGGGGGGCGAGGAAGAGACCCAGTGCTTC. The chain couples TRBV28 to TRBJ2-5, with 8 bases matching TRBD2. The CDR3 is 15 residues long. Germline values: CDR1 MDHEN, CDR2 SYDVKM.

This clonotype was seen a few times. The chain combines TRBV5-1 with TRBJ1-1; D perhaps matches TRBD1 (5 bases). The ends were cut back, 4 bases at V and 1 base at J, with 14 bases in the middle. Germline V gene lookup returns CDR1 SGHRS and CDR2 YFSETQ. The CDR3 is 15 amino acids. In nucleotides, the CDR3 is TGCGCCAGCAGCCGGTCGGGACCCGAGAACACTGAAGCTTTCTTT. It translates to CASSRSGPENTEAFF.

The V and J genes are TRBV7-2 and TRBJ2-1; 7 nucleotides align to TRBD2. The CDR3 length is 16 residues. The J segment lost 4 bases and the V segment lost 5 bases, leaving 11 bases of the junction unmatched. Per germline, CDR1 SGHTA and CDR2 FQGNSA. The CDR3 region is CASSPFWGGRYNEQFF. The CDR3 coding sequence is TGTGCCAGCAGCCCCTTCTGGGGGGGGAGGTACAATGAGCAGTTCTTC.

This clonotype was found many times. The chain links TRBV20-1 to TRBJ2-7; 11 bases are a match to TRBD2. This CDR3 has 17 residues. Trimming at V came to 4 bases and at J to 2 bases, leaving 13 bases not matched to a gene. Per germline, CDR1 DFQATT and CDR2 SNEGSKA (reference sequence). CDR3 bases: TGCAGTGCTAACCGGAGACTAGCGGGATTGTGGGCCTACGAGCAGTACTTC. Translated: CSANRRLAGLWAYEQYF.

The sample holds many counts of this clonotype. The V gene is TRBV28, the J gene TRBJ1-5; D call uncertain. The V end lost 8 bases, the J end lost 11 bases, and 13 bases lay between the germline ends. The CDR3 covers 11 residues. Germline CDR1 reads MDHEN; CDR2 reads SYDVKM. DNA of the CDR3: TGTGCCAGCCACGGGAATGCGGCCCAGCATTTT. It is translated as CASHGNAAQHF.

This clonotype appeared a few times. This sequence joins TRBV7-6 and TRBJ2-2, with no clear D. The germline V gene has CDR1 SGHVS and CDR2 FNYEAQ. Trimming shortened V by 1 base and J by 3 bases, and 6 bases separated the two germline ends. CDR3 length: 14 residues. CDR3 residues: CASSLDSYTGELFF. The CDR3, as DNA: TGTGCCAGCAGCTTAGACAGCTACACCGGGGAGCTGTTTTTT.

This clonotype was recorded many times. The chain joins TRBV20-1 to TRBJ2-1, with 7 bases identical to TRBD1. Germline assignment: CDR1 DFQATT and CDR2 SNEGSKA (reference sequence). This CDR3 contains 14 residues. V shed 1 base and J 4 bases; nucleotides not matched to a gene: 4. The DNA of the CDR3 is TGCAGTGCTAGAGTGGGACAGCTATACAATGAGCAGTTCTTC. Translating it yields CSARVGQLYNEQFF.

This clonotype appeared a few times. The J gene is TRBJ2-7, the V gene TRBV28, with 11 bases lining up with TRBD1. CDR3 length: 15 residues. CDR1 is MDHEN, CDR2 SYDVKM, per germline. J was trimmed by 5 bases and V by 3 bases; bases with no gene match: 6. The CDR3 sequence: CASSFGDRGFHEQYF. The DNA for the CDR3 is TGTGCCAGCAGTTTCGGGGACAGGGGGTTCCACGAGCAGTACTTC.

This clonotype was counted ten times or more. The chain carries TRBV20-1 and TRBJ1-2, with D possibly matching TRBD1 (5 bases). Germline V gene data show CDR1 as DFQATT and CDR2 as SNEGSKA (reference sequence). This CDR3 is 12 amino acids long. Trimming cost V 5 bases and J 6 bases, with 13 bases left between them. This CDR3 reads CSAQQGRHGYTF. CDR3 sequence (DNA): TGCAGTGCTCAGCAGGGAAGACATGGCTACACCTTC.

This chain links TRBV7-9 with TRBJ2-5; perhaps TRBD2 as D (5 bases). The CDR3 totals 16 residues. The V end lost 3 bases, the J end lost 2 bases, and 16 bases lay between the germline ends. From germline, CDR1 is SEHNR and CDR2 FQNEAQ (reference sequence). As DNA, the CDR3 is TGTGCCAGCAGCTTCCCTCGGGGTGCGGCTCAAGAGACCCAGTACTTC. Translated, it gives CASSFPRGAAQETQYF.

This clonotype was recorded a few times. The chain combines TRBV5-1 with TRBJ2-7; D is undetermined. The CDR3 covers 14 residues. In germline, CDR1 is SGHRS, CDR2 YFSETQ. The germline V and J ends were trimmed by 3 bases and 0 bases, with 10 bases remaining between them. CDR3 bases: TGCGCCAGCAGCTCGACGGCGGTCTCCTACGAGCAGTACTTC. This codes for CASSSTAVSYEQYF.

CDR3 nucleotide sequence: TGTGCCAGCAGCTTAGTTACGCGGGAGGGAGAGACCCAGTACTTC. Its protein is CASSLVTREGETQYF. The chain has TRBV7-9 and TRBJ2-5, with 9 bases aligning to TRBD2. V gave up 1 base and J gave up 4 bases; unmatched junction bases: 4. From germline, CDR1 is SEHNR and CDR2 FQNEAQ (reference sequence). CDR3 length: 15 residues.

The rearrangement joins TRBV2 to TRBJ2-3; 8 positions agree with TRBD1. J lost 1 base, V lost 6 bases, and 12 bases had no gene match. CDR3 length equals 17 residues. Germline loops: CDR1 SNHLY, CDR2 FYNNEI. CDR3 in amino acids: CASRWGTGGTGTDTQYF. CDR3 sequence (DNA): TGTGCCAGCAGATGGGGTACAGGGGGAACCGGCACAGATACGCAGTATTTT. The full variable domain, completed using reference TRBV2 and TRBJ2-3, is EPEVTQTPSHQVTQMGQEVILRCVPISNHLYFYWYRQILGQKVEFLVSFYNNEISEKSEIFDDQFSVERPDGSNFTLKIRSTKLEDSAMYFCASRWGTGGTGTDTQYFGPGTRLTVL.